This is a list of T cell receptor beta chains from one sample in a study of T cell responses to AZD1222 COVID-19 vaccine. Produced via immunoSEQ multiplex PCR; TCRdb's table is partial and in-frame only. The sample lists some 100,000 clones; approximately 89% were seen once. Specimen: peripheral blood, collected 28 days after the second AZD1222 dose. The receptors were sampled from an adult who received the AZD1222 COVID-19 vaccine. Both conserved end residues are part of each CDR3. The order of the fields is V gene, clone size, CDR3 length, J gene, D gene, CDR3 protein. D genes are given only for firm matches. Not every row has a clone size; where given, it reads once, few, many or a size class.

v_call: TRBV28
clone_size: NA
cdr3_length: 13
j_call: TRBJ1-1
d_call: TRBD1
cdr3_aa: CASNGQDGSEAFF

v_call: TRBV5-1
clone_size: NA
cdr3_length: 17
j_call: TRBJ1-4
d_call: NA
cdr3_aa: CASSLRANQDLNEKLFF

v_call: TRBV29-1
clone_size: NA
cdr3_length: 14
j_call: TRBJ2-3
d_call: TRBD2
cdr3_aa: CSVGRAGGSDTQYF

v_call: TRBV7-9
clone_size: few
cdr3_length: 14
j_call: TRBJ1-5
d_call: TRBD1
cdr3_aa: CASSLGQMNQPQHF

v_call: TRBV7-3
clone_size: NA
cdr3_length: 16
j_call: TRBJ2-7
d_call: NA
cdr3_aa: CASSLRWLGPSYEQYF

v_call: TRBV10-1
clone_size: NA
cdr3_length: 14
j_call: TRBJ1-1
d_call: NA
cdr3_aa: CASSLRMRNTEAFF

v_call: TRBV29-1
clone_size: few
cdr3_length: 13
j_call: TRBJ1-1
d_call: NA
cdr3_aa: CSVQGRLNTEAFF

v_call: TRBV5-6
clone_size: NA
cdr3_length: 15
j_call: TRBJ1-2
d_call: NA
cdr3_aa: CASSLAAGSPYGYTF

v_call: TRBV15
clone_size: NA
cdr3_length: 15
j_call: TRBJ1-2
d_call: TRBD1
cdr3_aa: CATSSDRRDNYGYTF

v_call: TRBV6-5
clone_size: NA
cdr3_length: 15
j_call: TRBJ2-3
d_call: TRBD2
cdr3_aa: CASSPGLASTDTQYF

v_call: TRBV27
clone_size: once
cdr3_length: 14
j_call: TRBJ1-6
d_call: NA
cdr3_aa: CASSSGQINSPLHF

v_call: TRBV11-2
clone_size: NA
cdr3_length: 16
j_call: TRBJ1-1
d_call: TRBD1
cdr3_aa: CASSSGIWTGADVAFF

v_call: TRBV7-9
clone_size: NA
cdr3_length: 15
j_call: TRBJ1-1
d_call: NA
cdr3_aa: CASSLVTPSGTEAFF

v_call: TRBV5-1
clone_size: NA
cdr3_length: 17
j_call: TRBJ1-4
d_call: TRBD1
cdr3_aa: CASSAGQGTTTNEKLFF

v_call: TRBV28
clone_size: once
cdr3_length: 11
j_call: TRBJ2-1
d_call: NA
cdr3_aa: CASTPGNEQFF